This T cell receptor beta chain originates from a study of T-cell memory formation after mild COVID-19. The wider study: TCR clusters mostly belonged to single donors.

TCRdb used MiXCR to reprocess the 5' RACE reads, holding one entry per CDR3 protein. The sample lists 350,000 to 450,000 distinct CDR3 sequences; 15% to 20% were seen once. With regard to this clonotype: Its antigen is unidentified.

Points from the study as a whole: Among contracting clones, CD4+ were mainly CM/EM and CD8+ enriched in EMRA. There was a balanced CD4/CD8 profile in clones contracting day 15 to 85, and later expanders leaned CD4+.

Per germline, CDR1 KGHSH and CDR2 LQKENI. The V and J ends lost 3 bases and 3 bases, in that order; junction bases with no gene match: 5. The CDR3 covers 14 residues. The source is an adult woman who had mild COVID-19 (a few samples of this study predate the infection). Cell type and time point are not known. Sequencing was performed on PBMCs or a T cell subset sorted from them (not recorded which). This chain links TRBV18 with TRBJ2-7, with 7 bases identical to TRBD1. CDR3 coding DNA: TGTGCCAGCTCACCCGACAGGGCTAACTACGAGCAGTACTTC. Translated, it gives CASSPDRANYEQYF.